A single sample gave rise to the 24 T cell receptor beta chains below, sequenced in a study of cytomegalovirus exposure and HLA in healthy donors. Assay: immunoSEQ multiplex PCR; the TCRdb copy retains only in-frame clones and omits some. The sample records 150,000 to 200,000 clones, 80% to 85% being singletons. The material sequenced was PBMCs. The receptors were sampled from a woman aged 25 to 45 in good health and CMV-seronegative.

This clone came up a few times. The gene calls are TRBV28 and TRBJ2-7; 8 bases align to TRBD1. CDR1 MDHEN and CDR2 SYDVKM come from the germline V gene. The CDR3 is made up of 15 amino acids. Trimming removed 4 bases from V and 3 bases from J; junction bases left unmatched: 8. CDR3 bases: TGTGCCAGCAGTTCCCCGGGGACAGGTTTCTACGAGCAGTACTTC. Protein sequence: CASSSPGTGFYEQYF.

This CDR3 is CSGGTSGRGPYEQYF. CDR3 DNA sequence: TGCAGCGGAGGGACTAGCGGGAGGGGCCCCTACGAGCAGTACTTC. The chain couples TRBV29-1 to TRBJ2-7; TRBD2 matches at 16 bases. The germline gives CDR1 SQVTM, CDR2 ANQGSEA. The CDR3 extends over 15 amino acids. V shed 7 bases, J shed 2 bases, and the junction held 5 bases outside the gene matches.

The chain joins TRBV4-2 to TRBJ1-4; possibly TRBD1 for D (6 bases). The CDR3 covers 16 residues. Trimming took off 8 bases at V and 4 bases at J, with 20 bases between the two ends. The germline gives CDR1 LGHNA, CDR2 YNFKEQ. This chain's CDR3 is CASALGMGHGNEKLFF. The CDR3 nucleotides are TGTGCCAGCGCTCTTGGGATGGGACATGGTAATGAAAAACTGTTTTTT.

The V and J genes are TRBV4-1 and TRBJ2-1, with 8 bases that match TRBD1. CDR1 and CDR2 from the germline V gene are MGHRA and YSYEKL. V shed 5 bases, J shed 1 base, and the junction held 7 bases outside the gene matches. CDR3 length: 16 amino acids. CDR3 nucleotides: TGCGCCAGCAGCTCATGGACAGGGCGTTCCTACAATGAGCAGTTCTTC. Translated, it gives CASSSWTGRSYNEQFF.

The chain couples TRBV5-4 to TRBJ1-2; D unresolved. Looked up from germline, CDR1 is SGHNT and CDR2 is YYREEE (reference sequence). The CDR3 is made up of 14 amino acids. The V end lost 3 bases, the J end lost 5 bases, and 14 bases lay between the germline ends. CDR3 amino acids: CASSSPVEPYGYTF. The DNA for the CDR3 is TGTGCCAGCAGCTCCCCAGTGGAGCCGTATGGCTACACCTTC.

V and J are TRBV2 and TRBJ1-6; D may be TRBD1 (6 bases). Deletions cut 5 bases from V and 7 bases from J, with 15 bases between. Germline CDR1 and CDR2: SNHLY and FYNNEI. The length of the CDR3 is 15 residues. CDR3 DNA sequence: TGTGCCAGCAGTCCGCCGGGACAAGTCAATTCACCCCTCCACTTT. Its translation: CASSPPGQVNSPLHF.

The chain carries TRBV9 and TRBJ2-3; perhaps TRBD2 as D (5 bases). V lost 0 bases and J 0 bases, leaving 14 bases between the germline ends. The CDR3 runs to 17 residues. CDR1 and CDR2 from the germline V gene are SGDLS and YYNGEE. The CDR3 reads CASSVVGAAPSTDTQYF. CDR3 DNA sequence: TGTGCCAGCAGCGTAGTTGGAGCGGCCCCGAGCACAGATACGCAGTATTTT.

The gene calls are TRBV27 and TRBJ1-4; D not resolved. Germline lookup yields CDR1 MNHEY and CDR2 SMNVEV (reference sequence). The ends were cut back, 5 bases at V and 4 bases at J, with 26 bases in the middle. This CDR3 comprises 19 residues. CDR3 nucleotides: TGTGCCAGCAGTCCCAGAGGGAGGTCCCAGTGGCCTAGTAATGAAAAACTGTTTTTT. Translation gives CASSPRGRSQWPSNEKLFF.

This clone was found a few times. V and J are TRBV30 and TRBJ2-5, with 8 nucleotides matching TRBD2. Germline loops: CDR1 GTSNPN, CDR2 SVGIG (reference sequence). The CDR3 is 14 amino acids. Germline trimming cut 2 bases from V and 7 bases from J; bases unmatched to any gene: 9. This CDR3 is CAWSKVAGSGTQYF. The CDR3 DNA reads as TGTGCCTGGAGTAAGGTAGCGGGGAGTGGGACCCAGTACTTC. The full variable domain, completed using reference TRBV30 and TRBJ2-5, is SQTIHQWPATLVQPVGSPLSLECTVEGTSNPNLYWYRQAAGRGLQLLFYSVGIGQISSEVPQNLSASRPQDRQFILSSKKLLLSDSGFYLCAWSKVAGSGTQYFGPGTRLLVL.

This chain uses TRBV5-1 with TRBJ2-7; TRBD2 is a possible D gene (6 bases). The CDR3 is 14 amino acids. Germline loops: CDR1 SGHRS, CDR2 YFSETQ. The V end lost 0 bases, the J end lost 0 bases, and 7 bases lay between the germline ends. CDR3 loop: CASSLETSSYEQYF. CDR3 coding DNA: TGCGCCAGCAGCTTGGAGACTAGCTCCTACGAGCAGTACTTC.

V is TRBV6-5 and J is TRBJ2-7; D may be TRBD2 (5 bases). V was trimmed by 2 bases and J by 11 bases, leaving 13 bases between them. The CDR3 extends over 12 amino acids. CDR1 MNHEY and CDR2 SVGAGI come from the germline V gene. The CDR3 DNA reads TGTGCCAGCAGTTACCCCTCGGGGAATGAGTACTTC. Protein sequence: CASSYPSGNEYF.

The chain has TRBV4-1 and TRBJ2-3; 10 nucleotides align to TRBD2. Germline CDR1 reads MGHRA; CDR2 reads YSYEKL. The CDR3 spans 14 residues. J gave up 3 bases and V 5 bases, and 2 bases lay outside the gene matches. In DNA, the CDR3 is TGCGCCAGCAGCGCTAGCGGGAGTACAGATACGCAGTATTTT. Amino acids: CASSASGSTDTQYF.

The chain links TRBV7-3 to TRBJ2-7; 8 bases are shared with TRBD1. The germline V gene has CDR1 SGHTA and CDR2 FQGTGA. The V gene end was trimmed by 5 bases and the J gene end by 2 bases; junction bases not matched to a gene: 5. The CDR3 is 14 amino acids. The DNA for the CDR3 is TGTGCCAGCAGCGAAGCAGGGGGCCCCTACGAGCAGTACTTC. This codes for CASSEAGGPYEQYF.

This chain links TRBV29-1 with TRBJ2-4; 11 bases map to TRBD1. Germline V gene data show CDR1 as SQVTM and CDR2 as ANQGSEA. This CDR3 comprises 14 residues. Losses at the gene ends were 6 bases for V and 6 bases for J; bases not matched to a gene: 7. The CDR3 protein is CSVDTGTGGNIQYF. The CDR3 DNA sequence: TGCAGCGTCGACACCGGGACAGGGGGAAACATTCAGTACTTC.

J is TRBJ2-7 and V is TRBV5-5; 7 bases map to TRBD1. CDR1 is SGHKS and CDR2 is YYEKEE in the germline V gene (reference sequence). Germline trimming cut 0 bases from V and 1 base from J; bases unmatched to any gene: 1. This CDR3 contains 14 residues. The DNA of the CDR3 is TGTGCCAGCAGCTTGGTGACAGGGTCCTACGAGCAGTACTTC. Protein: CASSLVTGSYEQYF.

The chain uses TRBV7-7 and TRBJ1-6; 11 bases match TRBD1. The CDR3 has 18 residues. Germline V lookup: CDR1 SSHAT, CDR2 FNYEAQ (reference sequence). Unmatched junction bases numbered 12, after V lost 1 base and J lost 10 bases. The CDR3 sequence is CASSLDRKRTGGGSPLHF. The DNA of the CDR3 is TGTGCCAGCAGCTTAGACCGTAAAAGGACAGGGGGCGGATCACCCCTCCACTTT.

The rearrangement uses TRBV19 and TRBJ1-5, with D uncertain. This CDR3 is 13 amino acids long. Germline values: CDR1 LNHDA, CDR2 SQIVND (reference sequence). Trimming took off 0 bases at V and 5 bases at J, with 5 bases between the two ends. CDR3 sequence: CASSIEIDQPQHF. CDR3 sequence (DNA): TGTGCCAGTAGTATAGAAATAGATCAGCCCCAGCATTTT.

This clone was seen more than once but under ten times. The chain uses TRBV5-1 and TRBJ1-3; D is ambiguous. Germline V gene lookup returns CDR1 SGHRS and CDR2 YFSETQ. The V end lost 0 bases, the J end lost 0 bases, and 19 bases lay between the germline ends. The CDR3 covers 19 residues. The CDR3 coding sequence is TGCGCCAGCAGCTTGGAAGTAAGACATGTGGAGGGCTCTGGAAACACCATATATTTT. Translating it yields CASSLEVRHVEGSGNTIYF.

The V and J genes are TRBV7-9 and TRBJ1-4, with TRBD1 identical over 7 bases. J was trimmed by 6 bases and V by 1 base; bases with no gene match: 11. This CDR3 is 17 amino acids long. Germline CDR1 reads SEHNR; CDR2 reads FQNEAQ (reference sequence). In DNA form, the CDR3 reads TGTGCCAGCAGCTTAGGACAGAATCAGGGGGGATATGAAAAACTGTTTTTT. It specifies CASSLGQNQGGYEKLFF.

Here the CDR3 reads CASSTSGYNQPQHF. The CDR3 DNA sequence: TGTGCCAGTAGTACGTCGGGGTACAATCAGCCCCAGCATTTT. This chain uses TRBV19 with TRBJ1-5, with D uncertain. The CDR3 contains 14 residues. Germline assignment: CDR1 LNHDA and CDR2 SQIVND (reference sequence). The germline V and J ends were trimmed by 4 bases and 3 bases, with 10 bases remaining between them. Full variable domain (missing parts from reference TRBV19 and TRBJ1-5): DGGITQSPKYLFRKEGQNVTLSCEQNLNHDAMYWYRQDPGQGLRLIYYSQIVNDFQKGDIAEGYSVSREKKESFPLTVTSAQKNPTAFYLCASSTSGYNQPQHFGDGTRLSIL.

J is TRBJ2-2 and V is TRBV7-3, with 9 positions matching TRBD2. Germline assignment: CDR1 SGHTA and CDR2 FQGTGA. Trimming at V came to 5 bases and at J to 1 base, leaving 5 bases not matched to a gene. The CDR3 consists of 16 residues. The CDR3 DNA is TGTGCCAGCAGCCCCTCAGCGGGGGGGAACACCGGGGAGCTGTTTTTT. Its translation: CASSPSAGGNTGELFF.

The chain uses TRBV6-5 and TRBJ2-7; 7 nucleotides agree with TRBD2. J was trimmed by 2 bases and V by 6 bases; bases with no gene match: 4. There are 13 residues in the CDR3. Germline values: CDR1 MNHEY, CDR2 SVGAGI. CDR3 sequence: CASRERGPYEQYF. The DNA of the CDR3 is TGTGCCAGCAGGGAGCGGGGACCCTACGAGCAGTACTTC.

The J gene is TRBJ2-7, the V gene TRBV19; possibly TRBD2 for D (6 bases). CDR1 and CDR2 (germline): LNHDA, SQIVND (reference sequence). The CDR3 is 15 amino acids. V shed 3 bases and J shed 6 bases, with 18 bases lying between them. The CDR3 reads CASSIASRGVVEQYF. CDR3 nucleotide sequence: TGTGCCAGTAGTATCGCGTCGCGGGGAGTGGTCGAGCAGTACTTC.

V and J are TRBV18 and TRBJ2-6; D perhaps matches TRBD1 (6 bases). V was cut by 6 bases and J by 2 bases, with 14 bases left in between. This CDR3 comprises 16 residues. The germline CDR1 and CDR2 sequences are KGHSH and LQKENI. The DNA of the CDR3 is TGTGCCAGCTCGACAGGAGTGATGACTGGGGCCAACGTCCTGACTTTC. Its protein product is CASSTGVMTGANVLTF. Full variable domain (rest looked up from reference TRBV18 and TRBJ2-6): NAGVMQNPRHLVRRRGQEARLRCSPMKGHSHVYWYRQLPEEGLKFMVYLQKENIIDESGMPKERFSAEFPKEGPSILRIQQVVRGDSAAYFCASSTGVMTGANVLTFGAGSRLTVL.